These 2 T cell receptor beta chains share one sample of origin, sequenced in a study of blood T cells in healthy people across ages. It was with a sample-barcoded 5' primer and a J-beta primer mix that a second PCR of about 7 to 12 cycles was run. One entry per CDR3 protein, called by TCRdb with MiXCR from the 5' RACE reads. This table has hundreds of thousands of distinct CDR3 sequences, about 28% appearing once. Sequencing was performed on blood. Receptors were obtained from a woman older than 75 in good health.

The chain recombines TRBV14 with TRBJ1-2; 7 nucleotides line up with TRBD1. After removal of 1 base from V and 4 bases from J, the junction contained 18 bases not matched to a gene. The CDR3 loop spans 19 amino acids. CDR1 and CDR2 (germline): SGHDN, FVKESK. CDR3 sequence: CASSQVSGTAQFLGYGYTF. The CDR3 DNA sequence: TGTGCCAGCAGCCAAGTTTCGGGGACAGCCCAATTCTTGGGCTATGGCTACACCTTC.

In the case of this clonotype: A read error may explain this, as a much larger clone is one base away. V and J are TRBV4-2 and TRBJ2-3; 14 bases are a match to TRBD2. The germline gives CDR1 LGHNA, CDR2 YNFKEQ. CDR3 size: 16 residues. J lost 2 bases, V lost 3 bases, and 1 base had no gene match. CDR3 sequence reads: CASSQGLAGATDTQYF. The CDR3 bases are TGTGCCAGCAGCCAGGGACTAGCGGGGGCCACAGATACGCAGTATTTT.